This passage covers 30 T cell receptor beta chains from one sample sequenced in a study of PD-L1 blockade in urothelial cancer. The time point here: pretreatment peripheral blood. Profiled with immunoSEQ multiplex PCR; TCRdb holds only in-frame clones, not every one. The sample holds roughly 63,000 clones, 81% seen once. Sequencing used PBMCs, obtained around atezolizumab (anti-PD-L1) treatment. Every receptor here comes from a man aged 65 to 79 with urothelial cancer.

Remarks on this clone: A much larger clone is a single base away; this may be a read error. The chain couples TRBV11-2 to TRBJ2-3; 13 bases match TRBD2. Germline V gives CDR1 SGHAT, CDR2 FQNNGV. V dropped 5 bases and J dropped 4; count of bases not matched to a gene: 3. CDR3 length equals 15 residues. The CDR3 here is CASSLLAGGPDTQYF. The CDR3 bases are TGTGCCAGCAGCCTACTAGCGGGAGGGCCAGATACGCAGTATTTT.

Turning to this clone: Other DNA sequences in this specimen translate into the identical CDR3. The chain has TRBV5-1 and TRBJ1-1, with D perhaps matching TRBD1 (6 bases). Trimming pared 5 bases from V and 5 bases from J, leaving 13 bases between. In germline, CDR1 is SGHRS, CDR2 YFSETQ. This CDR3 comprises 13 residues. The CDR3 region has the DNA TGCGCCAGCAGTCTAAGGGGGGGGACTGAAGCTTTCTTT. Amino acids: CASSLRGGTEAFF.

V gene TRBV7-3 combines with J gene TRBJ2-2; the match to TRBD1 covers 10 bases. Germline V gene lookup returns CDR1 SGHTA and CDR2 FQGTGA. The CDR3 sequence is 14 residues long. Trimming removed 5 bases from V and 4 bases from J; junction bases left unmatched: 1. Here the CDR3 reads CASSRTGGTGELFF. The CDR3 DNA is TGTGCCAGCAGCCGGACAGGGGGCACCGGGGAGCTGTTTTTT.

The V call is TRBV19, the J call TRBJ2-7; tentatively, D is TRBD2 (6 bases). Germline-derived CDR1 and CDR2 are LNHDA and SQIVND (reference sequence). The CDR3 totals 15 residues. V lost 5 bases and J 3 bases, leaving 17 bases between the germline ends. The DNA of the CDR3 is TGTGCCAGTAGTCAAGGTGGGGGGTACGACTACGAGCAGTACTTC. Its translation: CASSQGGGYDYEQYF.

V is TRBV27 and J is TRBJ2-4; no firm D call. Germline V gene lookup returns CDR1 MNHEY and CDR2 SMNVEV (reference sequence). Trimming cost V 6 bases and J 0 bases, with 6 bases left between them. The CDR3 consists of 13 residues. CDR3 DNA sequence: TGTGCCAGCAGAGAGGTAGCCAAAAACATTCAGTACTTC. This codes for CASREVAKNIQYF.

The chain employs TRBV18 and TRBJ2-3; 11 bases agree with TRBD2. The CDR3 is made up of 17 amino acids. The ends lost 0 bases at V and 6 bases at J; junction bases unmatched: 8. Germline V gives CDR1 KGHSH, CDR2 LQKENI. The CDR3 is CASSPPVSSGRIDTQYF. The CDR3 nucleotides read TGTGCCAGCTCACCACCGGTGTCTAGCGGGAGGATTGATACGCAGTATTTT.

V and J are TRBV5-1 and TRBJ1-4, with TRBD1 as a possible D gene (5 bases). CDR1 and CDR2 (germline): SGHRS, YFSETQ. Trimming left V 4 bases short and J 7 bases short, with 26 bases between. This CDR3 has 18 residues. CDR3 region: CASSPNSQPTGFGEKLFF. CDR3 sequence (DNA): TGCGCCAGCAGCCCCAATTCACAACCCACAGGCTTCGGTGAAAAACTGTTTTTT.

This chain links TRBV10-2 with TRBJ2-7; D ambiguous. V gave up 6 bases and J gave up 0 bases, with 12 bases separating them. In germline, CDR1 is WSHSY, CDR2 SAAADI. The CDR3 covers 14 residues. The CDR3 spells CASSDPQRSYEQYF. The CDR3 region has the DNA TGCGCCAGCAGCGATCCCCAGCGCTCCTACGAGCAGTACTTC.

V and J are TRBV6-1 and TRBJ2-7, with 7 bases identical to TRBD1. The germline gives CDR1 MNHNS, CDR2 SASEGT. This CDR3 contains 14 residues. With 7 bases clipped from V and 2 bases from J, the junction kept 8 bases outside the gene matches. CDR3 coding DNA: TGTGCCAGCACTAGGGGGACAGCAACCTACGAGCAGTACTTC. Translated: CASTRGTATYEQYF.

The rearrangement uses TRBV5-4 and TRBJ1-1; 12 positions match TRBD1. With V trimmed by 4 bases and J by 1 base, 5 bases remained unmatched. Germline lookup yields CDR1 SGHNT and CDR2 YYREEE (reference sequence). The CDR3 totals 16 residues. CDR3 amino acids: CASSPPGQGANTEAFF. The DNA for the CDR3 is TGTGCCAGCAGCCCTCCGGGACAGGGGGCGAACACTGAAGCTTTCTTT.

This rearrangement joins TRBV7-8 to TRBJ1-3; the match to TRBD1 covers 9 bases. Trimming removed 2 bases from V and 4 bases from J; junction bases left unmatched: 6. Germline V gene lookup returns CDR1 SGHVS and CDR2 FQNEAQ. There are 16 residues in the CDR3. The CDR3 DNA reads TGTGCCAGCAGCTTAACGTACAGGGGGCCAGGAAACACCATATATTTT. The encoded protein is CASSLTYRGPGNTIYF.

This clone was counted only a few times. The V and J genes are TRBV4-1 and TRBJ2-1; 7 bases fit TRBD2. The CDR3 sequence is 16 residues long. Germline CDR1 MGHRA, CDR2 YSYEKL. Losses at the gene ends were 4 bases for V and 0 bases for J; bases not matched to a gene: 6. The CDR3 bases are TGCGCCAGCAGCCGGTTAGCGGGTAGCTCCTACAATGAGCAGTTCTTC. As protein: CASSRLAGSSYNEQFF.

This chain connects TRBV5-1 to TRBJ2-3; D is ambiguous. The CDR3 spans 15 residues. Germline-derived CDR1 and CDR2 are SGHRS and YFSETQ. V dropped 1 base and J dropped 0 bases, with 9 bases sitting between them. The CDR3 DNA follows: TGCGCCAGCAGCTTGTTCAGTTCTAGCACAGATACGCAGTATTTT. Its protein is CASSLFSSSTDTQYF.

Concerning this clone itself: The final CDR3 position lacks the conserved phenylalanine or tryptophan, pointing to a likely read error. No DNA is shown, since the ends of the CDR3 on it are uncertain; the CDR3 is the one TCRdb lists. This sequence joins TRBV6-5 and TRBJ2-3; the table's D gene call, TRBD2, was not cross checked with the DNA. Termini included, the CDR3 measures 10 amino acids. Germline CDR1 and CDR2: MNHEY and SVGAGI. CDR3 amino acids: CASSYSSSRY.

The V and J genes are TRBV29-1 and TRBJ2-7; perhaps TRBD1 as D (7 bases). CDR3 length: 14 residues. Per germline, CDR1 SQVTM and CDR2 ANQGSEA. V was trimmed by 7 bases and J by 6 bases, leaving 22 bases between them. The CDR3 loop reads CSARTGTAGLEQYF. In DNA form, the CDR3 reads TGCAGCGCTCGAACCGGGACAGCGGGTCTCGAGCAGTACTTC.

The chain combines TRBV30 with TRBJ1-5; no firm D call. Trimming left V 4 bases short and J 0 bases short, with 13 bases between. The germline gives CDR1 GTSNPN, CDR2 SVGIG (reference sequence). The CDR3 spans 15 residues. The CDR3 DNA sequence: TGTGCCTGGATGGAAAACAACTATAGCAATCAGCCCCAGCATTTT. This codes for CAWMENNYSNQPQHF. The whole variable domain, remainder taken from reference TRBV30 and TRBJ1-5, is SQTIHQWPATLVQPVGSPLSLECTVEGTSNPNLYWYRQAAGRGLQLLFYSVGIGQISSEVPQNLSASRPQDRQFILSSKKLLLSDSGFYLCAWMENNYSNQPQHFGDGTRLSIL.

This chain uses TRBV19 with TRBJ1-2; 7 nucleotides agree with TRBD1. Germline V gene data show CDR1 as LNHDA and CDR2 as SQIVND (reference sequence). Germline trimming cut 4 bases from V and 6 bases from J; bases unmatched to any gene: 8. The CDR3 totals 14 residues. Here the CDR3 reads CASSTARTGNGYTF. Written as DNA, the CDR3 is TGTGCCAGTAGTACCGCGCGGACAGGAAATGGCTACACCTTC.

This sequence joins TRBV21-1 and TRBJ2-7; TRBD2 was called by the table and not checked on the DNA. TRBV21-1 is flagged as a pseudogene. The CDR3 covers 18 residues. The chain's CDR3 is CASSKRGSGSGSSYEQYF. In nucleotides, the CDR3 is TGTGCCAGCAGCAAACGGGGCAGCGGGAGCGGGAGCTCCTACGAGCAGTACTTC.

J is TRBJ1-5 and V is TRBV28, with 7 bases lining up with TRBD1. Germline lookup yields CDR1 MDHEN and CDR2 SYDVKM. J lost 5 bases, V lost 6 bases, and 7 bases had no gene match. The CDR3 is 14 amino acids. CDR3: CASSRTGDHQPQHF. In DNA, the CDR3 is TGTGCCAGCAGCCGTACAGGGGACCATCAGCCCCAGCATTTT.

The rearrangement uses TRBV6-1 and TRBJ1-5; the D gene is possibly TRBD1 (6 bases). Germline assignment: CDR1 MNHNS and CDR2 SASEGT. Trimming removed 6 bases at V and 2 bases at J, with 14 bases between. The CDR3 consists of 15 residues. The CDR3 sequence is CASSATGLGNQPQHF. The CDR3 coding sequence is TGTGCCAGCAGCGCCACAGGGTTGGGCAATCAGCCCCAGCATTTT.

This chain uses TRBV4-1 with TRBJ2-6; unclear D gene. Deletions cut 0 bases from V and 0 bases from J, with 6 bases between. From germline, CDR1 is MGHRA and CDR2 YSYEKL. The CDR3 is 16 residues long. Here the CDR3 reads CASSQERSSGANVLTF. The CDR3, as DNA: TGCGCCAGCAGCCAAGAACGGAGCTCTGGGGCCAACGTCCTGACTTTC.

The rearrangement uses TRBV28 and TRBJ1-5, with 7 bases lining up with TRBD1. The V segment lost 3 bases and the J segment 0 bases; nucleotides outside the gene matches: 8. This CDR3 is built from 17 residues. Germline loops: CDR1 MDHEN, CDR2 SYDVKM. The chain's CDR3 is CASSLVRGAASNQPQHF. The CDR3, as DNA: TGTGCCAGCAGTTTGGTCAGGGGGGCAGCTAGCAATCAGCCCCAGCATTTT.

V usage is TRBV10-3 and J usage is TRBJ1-3, with D unclear. Germline V gene data show CDR1 as ENHRY and CDR2 as SYGVKD. CDR3 length: 14 amino acids. With 0 bases removed from V and 3 bases from J, the gap between germline ends came to 6 bases. The CDR3: CAISESRGGNTIYF. In DNA, the CDR3 is TGTGCCATCAGTGAGTCTAGAGGTGGAAACACCATATATTTT.

The V gene is TRBV2, the J gene TRBJ1-1, with TRBD1 identical over 7 bases. J lost 4 bases, V lost 6 bases, and 8 bases had no gene match. The length of the CDR3 is 14 residues. Germline V gives CDR1 SNHLY, CDR2 FYNNEI. The DNA for the CDR3 is TGTGCCAGCAGCGAGCAGGGGGATGGCACTGAAGCTTTCTTT. It yields the protein CASSEQGDGTEAFF.

The chain recombines TRBV5-1 with TRBJ2-2; 7 bases are shared with TRBD2. Germline V lookup: CDR1 SGHRS, CDR2 YFSETQ. The J segment lost 6 bases and the V segment lost 4 bases, leaving 12 bases of the junction unmatched. The CDR3 is made up of 16 amino acids. CDR3 DNA: TGCGCCAGCAGCCCCACTCGCGGGGGTTCGGCCGGGGAGCTGTTTTTT. It encodes CASSPTRGGSAGELFF.

The V gene is TRBV19, the J gene TRBJ1-1, with TRBD1 as a possible D gene (6 bases). This CDR3 contains 16 residues. Trimming shortened V by 2 bases and J by 3 bases, and 16 bases separated the two germline ends. The germline gives CDR1 LNHDA, CDR2 SQIVND (reference sequence). CDR3 protein: CASSIPRPGADTEAFF. CDR3 coding DNA: TGTGCCAGTAGTATACCCCGGCCAGGGGCTGACACTGAAGCTTTCTTT.

This clone was seen a handful of times. The gene calls are TRBV9 and TRBJ2-1, with 8 bases matching TRBD2. Per germline, CDR1 SGDLS and CDR2 YYNGEE. This CDR3 comprises 14 residues. The trim removed 0 bases at V and 7 bases at J, leaving 3 bases unmatched. CDR3 DNA sequence: TGTGCCAGCAGCGTAGGACTAGCGCATAATGAGCAGTTCTTC. Residues: CASSVGLAHNEQFF.

The genes are TRBV29-1 and TRBJ2-7; the match to TRBD1 covers 12 bases. The CDR3 consists of 13 residues. Trimming removed 6 bases from V and 4 bases from J; junction bases left unmatched: 4. Per germline, CDR1 SQVTM and CDR2 ANQGSEA. The CDR3 region has the DNA TGCAGCGTGGGGACAGGGGGCTTGTACGAGCAGTACTTC. As protein: CSVGTGGLYEQYF.

This clone came up once. This sequence joins TRBV9 and TRBJ2-3, with D possibly matching TRBD1 (7 bases). Per germline, CDR1 SGDLS and CDR2 YYNGEE. V lost 4 bases to trimming and J lost 4 bases, with 22 bases between them. There are 17 residues in the CDR3. CDR3 in amino acids: CASSTPERGDRSDTQYF. The DNA of the CDR3 is TGTGCCAGCAGCACCCCGGAGAGGGGGGACAGATCAGATACGCAGTATTTT.

The chain joins TRBV19 to TRBJ2-7; TRBD2 is a possible D gene (6 bases). The CDR3 has 14 amino acids. Germline-derived CDR1 and CDR2 are LNHDA and SQIVND (reference sequence). V gave up 3 bases and J gave up 1 base, with 10 bases separating them. The CDR3 protein is CASSIRGASYEQYF. In DNA, the CDR3 is TGTGCCAGTAGTATCCGCGGGGCATCCTACGAGCAGTACTTC. Using reference TRBV19 and TRBJ2-7 for the parts outside the CDR3, the full variable domain is DGGITQSPKYLFRKEGQNVTLSCEQNLNHDAMYWYRQDPGQGLRLIYYSQIVNDFQKGDIAEGYSVSREKKESFPLTVTSAQKNPTAFYLCASSIRGASYEQYFGPGTRLTVT.